A selection of T cell receptor beta chains follows, all from one sample in a study of CD8+CD57+ T cells in acquired aplastic anemia. TCRdb called the reads again in MiXCR, with one record for every CDR3 protein. The sample yields 450,000 to 550,000 distinct CDR3 sequences, over 25% seen once. Specimen: sorted CD4+, CD8+, or CD8+CD57+ T cells (not recorded which) from PBMCs. These receptors all come from a human donor with aplastic anemia. The conserved cysteine and the conserved F or W are not part of the CDR3 here. Fields, in order: clone size, J gene, V gene, CDR3 protein. The size of a clone is reported for some rows only, either as once, few or many, or as a class for expanded clones.

clone size: NA; J gene: TRBJ1-1; V gene: TRBV5-5; CDR3 protein: ASSTYQNTEAF
clone size: NA; J gene: TRBJ1-4; V gene: TRBV7-9; CDR3 protein: ASSLSSTNGKLF
clone size: NA; J gene: TRBJ2-3; V gene: TRBV10-3; CDR3 protein: ASSPFLGQGVTDTQY
clone size: many; J gene: TRBJ2-1; V gene: TRBV29-1; CDR3 protein: SVALAGGQNEQF
clone size: many; J gene: TRBJ2-1; V gene: TRBV24-1; CDR3 protein: ATSDSGPLTYNEQF
clone size: few; J gene: TRBJ2-7; V gene: TRBV14; CDR3 protein: ASSQLVGYEQY
clone size: few; J gene: TRBJ1-1; V gene: TRBV5-1; CDR3 protein: ASSLQSNTEAF
clone size: NA; J gene: NA; V gene: TRBV29-1; CDR3 protein: SVAGINRGYNEQY
clone size: many; J gene: TRBJ1-2; V gene: TRBV7-8; CDR3 protein: ASSLMVAGGDYGYT
clone size: few; J gene: TRBJ2-5; V gene: TRBV18; CDR3 protein: ASSPVEETQY
clone size: many; J gene: TRBJ1-1; V gene: TRBV29-1; CDR3 protein: SVGVILGTEAF
clone size: many; J gene: TRBJ2-1; V gene: TRBV24-1; CDR3 protein: ATSDAGTQQF
clone size: NA; J gene: TRBJ2-3; V gene: TRBV19; CDR3 protein: ASSTDRGVDTQY